Listed here are 5 T cell receptor beta chains from one sample, sequenced in a study of blood T cell repertoires in COVID-19. Using immunoSEQ multiplex PCR, the repertoire was profiled, and TCRdb retains in-frame clones only, with some absent. The sample consists of 89,000 or so clones, less than 85% of them appearing once. Input material: peripheral blood. All receptors derive from a man older than 75 with acute or convalescent COVID-19.

This clone has a handful of counts. The chain uses TRBV18 and TRBJ2-1; 9 positions match TRBD2. Germline lookup yields CDR1 KGHSH and CDR2 LQKENI. V lost 4 bases and J lost 9; bases outside the gene matches: 10. The CDR3 spans 15 residues. The CDR3 is CASSLRAGGPGEQFF. The CDR3 coding sequence is TGTGCCAGCTCACTACGGGCGGGAGGGCCCGGTGAGCAGTTCTTC.

The genes are TRBV5-1 and TRBJ2-5; D is uncertain. The CDR3 spans 14 residues. V was shortened by 0 bases and J by 4 bases, with 10 bases between the two germline ends. Looked up from germline, CDR1 is SGHRS and CDR2 is YFSETQ. For the CDR3, the DNA is TGCGCCAGCAGCTTGGGGTCAGGTCGAGAGACCCAGTACTTC. Translating it yields CASSLGSGRETQYF.

The J gene is TRBJ2-3, the V gene TRBV4-1; 16 bases map to TRBD2. In germline, CDR1 is MGHRA, CDR2 YSYEKL. The CDR3 totals 18 residues. The V and J ends lost 4 bases and 3 bases, in that order; junction bases with no gene match: 7. The CDR3 region has the DNA TGCGCCAGCAGCCCCTCGGGACTAGCGGGAGGGCCGACAGATACGCAGTATTTT. This gives the protein CASSPSGLAGGPTDTQYF.

This clone turned up a few times. CDR3 nucleotide sequence: TGTGCCAGTAGTATTGGGGGAGCAGGGGGTTCTCAAGAGACCCAGTACTTC. Amino acids: CASSIGGAGGSQETQYF. The chain combines TRBV19 with TRBJ2-5; 7 nucleotides match TRBD1. The CDR3 runs to 17 residues. V was clipped by 3 bases and J by 2 bases; unmatched bases: 12. Per germline, CDR1 LNHDA and CDR2 SQIVND (reference sequence).

The J gene is TRBJ2-6, the V gene TRBV5-1; the D gene is possibly TRBD2 (7 bases). The ends were cut back, 1 base at V and 2 bases at J, with 10 bases in the middle. This CDR3 has 16 residues. The V gene's germline CDR1 is SGHRS and CDR2 YFSETQ. The CDR3 reads CASSLRGGAGANVLTF. The CDR3 nucleotides are TGCGCCAGCAGCTTGAGGGGGGGCGCTGGGGCCAACGTCCTGACTTTC.